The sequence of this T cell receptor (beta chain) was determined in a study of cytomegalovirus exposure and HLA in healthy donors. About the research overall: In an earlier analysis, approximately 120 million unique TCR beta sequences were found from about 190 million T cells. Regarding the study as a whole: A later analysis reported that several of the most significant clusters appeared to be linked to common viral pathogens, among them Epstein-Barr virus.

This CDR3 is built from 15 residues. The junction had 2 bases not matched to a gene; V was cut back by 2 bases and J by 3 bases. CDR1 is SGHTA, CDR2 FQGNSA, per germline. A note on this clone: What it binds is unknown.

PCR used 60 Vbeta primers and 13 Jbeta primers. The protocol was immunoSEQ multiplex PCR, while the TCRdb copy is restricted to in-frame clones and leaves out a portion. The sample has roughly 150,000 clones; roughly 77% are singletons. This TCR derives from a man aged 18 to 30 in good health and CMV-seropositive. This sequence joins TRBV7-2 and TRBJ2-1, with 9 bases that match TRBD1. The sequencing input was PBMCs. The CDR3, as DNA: TGTGCCAGCAGCTTAACGGACAGGGGCTACAATGAGCAGTTCTTC. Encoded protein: CASSLTDRGYNEQFF.